Presented here are 21 T cell receptor beta chains from one specimen sequenced in a study of blood T cell repertoires in COVID-19. Produced via immunoSEQ multiplex PCR; TCRdb's table is partial and in-frame only. The sample has 35,000 to 45,000 clones, about 88% seen once. Material: peripheral blood. These receptors were obtained from a man in his 70s with acute or convalescent COVID-19.

The CDR3 is CASSQDRQGNEKLFF. The DNA of the CDR3 is TGCGCCAGCAGCCAAGATCGCCAGGGGAATGAAAAACTGTTTTTT. The V call is TRBV4-3, the J call TRBJ1-4, with D perhaps TRBD1 (6 bases). V was shortened by 0 bases and J by 5 bases, with 10 bases between the two germline ends. The CDR3 extends over 15 amino acids. The germline CDR1 and CDR2 sequences are LGHNA and YSLEER.

As DNA, the CDR3 is TGTGCCAGCAGCTTAGTCCGGACAGGGGGCTCAGATACGCAGTATTTT. Its protein is CASSLVRTGGSDTQYF. This chain uses TRBV7-9 with TRBJ2-3; 11 bases are shared with TRBD1. The ends lost 1 base at V and 4 bases at J; junction bases unmatched: 4. Germline CDR1 and CDR2: SEHNR and FQNEAQ (reference sequence). CDR3 size: 16 residues. The variable domain in full, completed from reference TRBV7-9 and TRBJ2-3, reads DTGVSQNPRHKITKRGQNVTFRCDPISEHNRLYWYRQTLGQGPEFLTYFQNEAQLEKSRLLSDRFSAERPKGSFSTLEIQRTEQGDSAMYLCASSLVRTGGSDTQYFGPGTRLTVL.

The chain uses TRBV18 and TRBJ1-4; 8 bases map to TRBD1. Trimming took 3 bases from V and 3 from J; bases not matched to a gene: 3. The CDR3 is 15 residues long. CDR1 KGHSH and CDR2 LQKENI come from the germline V gene. CDR3 nucleotides: TGTGCCAGCTCACCCCCGGGACAGGCTAATGAAAAACTGTTTTTT. Protein product: CASSPPGQANEKLFF.

The V gene is TRBV6-5, the J gene TRBJ2-7; 10 nucleotides match TRBD2. V trimming: 6 bases; J trimming: 4 bases; junction bases outside the gene matches: 3. This CDR3 has 13 amino acids. The germline V gene encodes CDR1 MNHEY and CDR2 SVGAGI. This chain's CDR3 is CASSASGGYEQYF. As DNA, the CDR3 is TGTGCCAGCAGCGCTAGCGGGGGTTACGAGCAGTACTTC.

The rearrangement links TRBV7-2 to TRBJ1-5; D is uncertain. CDR1 is SGHTA and CDR2 is FQGNSA in the germline V gene. The length of the CDR3 is 15 residues. The ends were cut back, 1 base at V and 5 bases at J, with 12 bases in the middle. The CDR3 protein is CASSLESTRDQPQHF. Written as DNA, the CDR3 is TGTGCCAGCAGCTTAGAATCAACCCGAGATCAGCCCCAGCATTTT. Complete variable domain (other parts from reference TRBV7-2 and TRBJ1-5): GAGVSQSPSNKVTEKGKDVELRCDPISGHTALYWYRQSLGQGLEFLIYFQGNSAPDKSGLPSDRFSAERTGGSVSTLTIQRTQQEDSAVYLCASSLESTRDQPQHFGDGTRLSIL.

The chain uses TRBV7-3 and TRBJ2-5, with TRBD2 identical over 14 bases. Germline V lookup: CDR1 SGHTA, CDR2 FQGTGA. Germline trimming cut 5 bases from V and 4 bases from J; bases unmatched to any gene: 6. This CDR3 is built from 16 residues. The chain's CDR3 is CASSEGTSGSGETQYF. The CDR3 DNA reads as TGTGCCAGCAGCGAAGGGACTAGCGGGAGTGGAGAGACCCAGTACTTC.

The J gene is TRBJ1-1, the V gene TRBV28, with TRBD1 matching over 8 bases. The germline V gene encodes CDR1 MDHEN and CDR2 SYDVKM. This CDR3 is built from 13 residues. J lost 6 bases, V lost 7 bases, and 7 bases had no gene match. The CDR3 nucleotides read TGTGCCAGCACGGAACAGGGGGTCGCTGAAGCTTTCTTT. This encodes CASTEQGVAEAFF.

The chain recombines TRBV11-2 with TRBJ1-5; 8 bases line up with TRBD1. Germline loops: CDR1 SGHAT, CDR2 FQNNGV. This CDR3 is 14 amino acids long. Germline trimming cut 4 bases from V and 4 bases from J; bases unmatched to any gene: 3. CDR3 loop: CASSSDRANQPQHF. The CDR3, as DNA: TGTGCCAGCAGCTCGGACAGGGCTAATCAGCCCCAGCATTTT.

The chain recombines TRBV5-1 with TRBJ1-3; 7 positions match TRBD1. This CDR3 spans 15 amino acids. Germline lookup yields CDR1 SGHRS and CDR2 YFSETQ. With V trimmed by 3 bases and J by 0 bases, 3 bases remained unmatched. CDR3 amino acids: CASSSGTDSGNTIYF. Written as DNA, the CDR3 is TGCGCCAGCAGCTCCGGGACAGACTCTGGAAACACCATATATTTT. The variable domain in full, with the rest retrieved from reference TRBV5-1 and TRBJ1-3, is KAGVTQTPRYLIKTRGQQVTLSCSPISGHRSVSWYQQTPGQGLQFLFEYFSETQRNKGNFPGRFSGRQFSNSRSEMNVSTLELGDSALYLCASSSGTDSGNTIYFGEGSWLTVV.

The CDR3 nucleotides are TGTGCCAGCAGTTTATGGCGGAAGCTCTCTCTGCACGAGCAGTACTTC. The encoded protein is CASSLWRKLSLHEQYF. The chain recombines TRBV28 with TRBJ2-7; D is uncertain. Germline loops: CDR1 MDHEN, CDR2 SYDVKM. The germline V and J ends were trimmed by 0 bases and 5 bases, with 17 bases remaining between them. The CDR3 covers 16 residues.

This CDR3 is CASSREPGLAVPYEQYF. For the CDR3, the DNA is TGCGCCAGCAGCAGAGAACCGGGACTAGCGGTCCCCTACGAGCAGTACTTC. The chain is built from TRBV5-1 and TRBJ2-7, with 11 bases matching TRBD2. J was trimmed by 2 bases and V by 4 bases; bases with no gene match: 11. The CDR3 extends over 17 amino acids. CDR1 and CDR2 (germline): SGHRS, YFSETQ.

The genes are TRBV28 and TRBJ2-2; D not resolved. The CDR3 runs 15 residues. V was clipped by 4 bases and J by 2 bases, with 11 bases between them. The germline V gene has CDR1 MDHEN and CDR2 SYDVKM. In nucleotides, the CDR3 is TGTGCCAGCAGTTCGGAACAGAGAAACACCGGGGAGCTGTTTTTT. Protein sequence: CASSSEQRNTGELFF.

The rearrangement links TRBV9 to TRBJ2-5; D uncertain. Germline CDR1 is SGDLS and CDR2 is YYNGEE. The V end lost 1 base, the J end lost 5 bases, and 6 bases lay between the germline ends. The CDR3 covers 12 residues. The CDR3 coding sequence is TGTGCCAGCAGCGTATCCGAGGAGACCCAGTACTTC. It is translated as CASSVSEETQYF.

This chain links TRBV19 with TRBJ1-6; a possible D gene is TRBD1 (6 bases). Per germline, CDR1 LNHDA and CDR2 SQIVND (reference sequence). V lost 5 bases to trimming and J lost 7 bases, with 15 bases between them. This CDR3 comprises 15 residues. In DNA form, the CDR3 reads TGTGCCAGTAGTCCCCGGGACGGGACAAATTCACCCCTCCACTTT. This translates into CASSPRDGTNSPLHF.

The V and J genes are TRBV7-3 and TRBJ2-2; 8 bases fit TRBD1. The CDR3 is 14 amino acids. The V gene's germline CDR1 is SGHTA and CDR2 FQGTGA. V shed 5 bases, J shed 1 base, and the junction held 0 bases outside the gene matches. The CDR3 sequence is CASSGQGNTGELFF. Here the CDR3 DNA reads TGTGCCAGCAGCGGACAGGGGAACACCGGGGAGCTGTTTTTT.

The genes are TRBV6-6 and TRBJ2-7; D remains unclear. Germline values: CDR1 MNHNY, CDR2 SVGAGI (reference sequence). The length of the CDR3 is 12 residues. The germline V and J ends were trimmed by 2 bases and 3 bases, with 5 bases remaining between them. The CDR3 spells CASSYVSYEQYF. CDR3 in DNA: TGTGCCAGCAGTTACGTCAGCTACGAGCAGTACTTC.

V and J are TRBV29-1 and TRBJ2-1; 9 nucleotides align to TRBD1. Germline assignment: CDR1 SQVTM and CDR2 ANQGSEA. The CDR3 covers 14 residues. Trimming took 2 bases from V and 8 from J; bases not matched to a gene: 7. This chain's CDR3 is CSVEFRQGGDEQFF. CDR3 in DNA: TGCAGCGTTGAATTTAGACAGGGGGGGGATGAGCAGTTCTTC.

This clone was seen just once. The rearrangement uses TRBV6-5 and TRBJ1-5, with TRBD1 matching over 9 bases. V gave up 6 bases and J gave up 5 bases; unmatched junction bases: 2. Germline V gives CDR1 MNHEY, CDR2 SVGAGI. The CDR3 covers 13 residues. The CDR3 spells CASSRTGDQPQHF. The CDR3 DNA is TGTGCCAGCAGCAGGACAGGGGATCAGCCCCAGCATTTT.

The genes are TRBV9 and TRBJ2-2, with D possibly matching TRBD1 (6 bases). V was trimmed by 1 base and J by 3 bases, leaving 10 bases between them. The germline V gene has CDR1 SGDLS and CDR2 YYNGEE. This CDR3 contains 15 residues. The CDR3 spells CASSVRGSDTGELFF. DNA for the CDR3: TGTGCCAGCAGCGTAAGGGGGAGCGACACCGGGGAGCTGTTTTTT.

The J gene is TRBJ2-7, the V gene TRBV28; 13 bases line up with TRBD2. This CDR3 has 16 residues. J was trimmed by 5 bases and V by 4 bases; bases with no gene match: 8. The germline V gene encodes CDR1 MDHEN and CDR2 SYDVKM. DNA for the CDR3: TGTGCCAGCAGTTCCATCGGGACTAGCGGGAAAAACGAGCAGTACTTC. The encoded protein is CASSSIGTSGKNEQYF.

This rearrangement joins TRBV28 to TRBJ1-2; TRBD1 matches 9 bases. Germline values: CDR1 MDHEN, CDR2 SYDVKM. Trimming removed 4 bases from V and 7 bases from J; junction bases left unmatched: 7. The CDR3 runs 14 residues. The CDR3 loop reads CASSSGQGSGGYTF. Written as DNA, the CDR3 is TGTGCCAGCAGTTCCGGACAGGGGAGTGGTGGCTACACCTTC.